Presented here are 5 T cell receptor beta chains from one specimen sequenced in a study of cytomegalovirus exposure and HLA in healthy donors. Both 60 Vbeta primers and 13 Jbeta primers went into the PCR. This table comes from immunoSEQ multiplex PCR, and its TCRdb copy is limited to in-frame clones, with some not included. The data contain about 190,000 clones, about 85% of them singletons. Sequencing was carried out using PBMCs. The receptors originated from a man aged 50 to 60 in good health and CMV-seronegative.

J is TRBJ1-2 and V is TRBV10-2, with D unresolved. The V end was cut by 6 bases, the J end by 8 bases, with 22 bases between. The CDR3 contains 15 residues. Looked up from germline, CDR1 is WSHSY and CDR2 is SAAADI. Written as DNA, the CDR3 is TGCGCCAGCAGCAAGGGAGGGAGGGAATCGGACGGCTACACCTTC. Translating gives CASSKGGRESDGYTF.

The chain uses TRBV6-5 and TRBJ2-1; 11 nucleotides agree with TRBD1. The V gene end was trimmed by 4 bases and the J gene end by 8 bases; junction bases not matched to a gene: 4. The germline CDR1 and CDR2 sequences are MNHEY and SVGAGI. The CDR3 length is 14 residues. The CDR3 here is CASSFGTGGYEQFF. In nucleotides, the CDR3 is TGTGCCAGCAGTTTCGGGACAGGGGGTTATGAGCAGTTCTTC.

The rearrangement joins TRBV4-2 to TRBJ1-3, with 7 nucleotides matching TRBD1. V shed 3 bases, J shed 1 base, and the junction held 12 bases outside the gene matches. The CDR3 spans 18 residues. CDR1 is LGHNA and CDR2 is YNFKEQ in the germline V gene. DNA for the CDR3: TGTGCCAGCAGCCAGGACCCCCCCGCGACAGGGTCTGGAAACACCATATATTTT. Its translation: CASSQDPPATGSGNTIYF.

The chain uses TRBV6-6 and TRBJ1-5; tentative D call: TRBD1 (5 bases). Germline values: CDR1 MNHNY, CDR2 SVGAGI (reference sequence). The CDR3 loop spans 14 amino acids. V lost 6 bases and J lost 6, with 15 bases in between. The CDR3 sequence is CASSQERGSQPQHF. DNA of the CDR3: TGTGCCAGCAGCCAAGAACGGGGGAGTCAGCCCCAGCATTTT.

The chain has TRBV7-8 and TRBJ1-5; D gene unclear. Germline V gives CDR1 SGHVS, CDR2 FQNEAQ. V gave up 3 bases and J gave up 0 bases, with 9 bases separating them. The CDR3 has 15 residues. CDR3 region: CASSLRQDSNQPQHF. In nucleotides, the CDR3 is TGTGCCAGCAGCTTGCGTCAGGATAGCAATCAGCCCCAGCATTTT.